Here is one T cell receptor (beta chain) with its context. Its antigen remains unidentified. Trimming removed 6 bases at V and 3 bases at J, with 11 bases between. Germline V lookup: CDR1 LNHDA, CDR2 SQIVND (reference sequence). This CDR3 spans 13 amino acids. The sample comes from a study of graft-versus-host responses after intestinal transplantation. About the study: The study gave all recipients anti-thymocyte globulin induction, then tacrolimus and steroids for about three years. Findings and caveats of the study: Allografts carried high graft-versus-host to host-versus-graft clonal ratios in patients having graft-donor T cell macrochimerism.

This table comes from immunoSEQ multiplex PCR, and its TCRdb copy is limited to in-frame clones, with some not included. The table records some 64,000 clones, 90% to 95% of them present only once. This receptor was taken from a human donor who was the organ donor for an intestinal transplant. The chain links TRBV19 to TRBJ1-1, with D possibly matching TRBD1 (5 bases). The source material was unstimulated CD8+ T cells sorted from spleen or lymph node cells, sampled before transplant. The CDR3 bases are TGTGCCAGTAGATGGAGGGGAGACACTGAAGCTTTCTTT. Protein: CASRWRGDTEAFF.